One and the same sample provided the 23 T cell receptor beta chains below, sequenced in a study of blood T cell dynamics during melanoma immunotherapy. Libraries were prepared by immunoSEQ multiplex PCR; TCRdb keeps only in-frame clonotypes and omits some of them. The sample has roughly 30,000 clones, approximately 88% seen once. Noted time point: week 3, after first cycle of checkpoint inhibitor. Here the sequenced sample was blood, taken from a patient treated with checkpoint blockade. Source of these receptors: a human donor with melanoma.

The gene calls are TRBV5-5 and TRBJ2-7; 15 bases fit TRBD2. Unmatched junction bases numbered 10, after V lost 2 bases and J lost 4 bases. There are 18 residues in the CDR3. Germline CDR1 reads SGHKS; CDR2 reads YYEKEE (reference sequence). The CDR3 here is CASSFSWTSGRASYEQYF. CDR3 in DNA: TGTGCCAGCAGCTTCTCCTGGACTAGCGGGAGGGCCTCGTACGAGCAGTACTTC. The whole variable domain, remainder taken from reference TRBV5-5 and TRBJ2-7, is DAGVTQSPTHLIKTRGQQVTLRCSPISGHKSVSWYQQVLGQGPQFIFQYYEKEERGRGNFPDRFSARQFPNYSSELNVNALLLGDSALYLCASSFSWTSGRASYEQYFGPGTRLTVT.

This CDR3 reads CAYLNGREQFF. The CDR3 nucleotides read TGTGCCTACCTTAATGGACGTGAGCAGTTCTTC. This chain links TRBV11-2 with TRBJ2-1, with unresolved D. Germline V gene sequence: CDR1 SGHAT, CDR2 FQNNGV. The CDR3 sequence is 11 residues long. V was cut by 11 bases and J by 9 bases, with 14 bases left in between.

CDR3 DNA: TGTGCCAGCAGCCCCGGGGTCAATCAGCCCCAGCATTTT. It codes for CASSPGVNQPQHF. This chain connects TRBV9 to TRBJ1-5; D uncertain. V lost 4 bases and J 3 bases, leaving 8 bases between the germline ends. The CDR3 sequence is 13 residues long. Germline lookup yields CDR1 SGDLS and CDR2 YYNGEE.

V gene TRBV7-8 combines with J gene TRBJ1-2, with a tentative D call TRBD1 (5 bases). In germline, CDR1 is SGHVS, CDR2 FQNEAQ. V lost 6 bases to trimming and J lost 6 bases, with 23 bases between them. This CDR3 has 16 residues. DNA of the CDR3: TGTGCCAGCAGTAAGACCCGGGACCGCCGGTTCCATGGCTACACCTTC. Translating it yields CASSKTRDRRFHGYTF. The variable domain in full, with the rest retrieved from reference TRBV7-8 and TRBJ1-2, is GAGVSQSPRYKVAKRGQDVALRCDPISGHVSLFWYQQALGQGPEFLTYFQNEAQLDKSGLPSDRFFAERPEGSVSTLKIQRTQQEDSAVYLCASSKTRDRRFHGYTFGSGTRLTVV.

V and J are TRBV5-1 and TRBJ2-1, with D perhaps being TRBD1 or TRBD2 (5 bases each). Germline V lookup: CDR1 SGHRS, CDR2 YFSETQ. The V and J ends lost 4 bases and 0 bases respectively, with 11 bases between them. The CDR3 totals 15 residues. The CDR3 nucleotides read TGCGCCAGCAGCCCCGGGACGAGCTCCTACAATGAGCAGTTCTTC. Its protein product is CASSPGTSSYNEQFF.

V usage is TRBV5-1 and J usage is TRBJ2-5; TRBD1 aligns across 10 bases. V trimming: 3 bases; J trimming: 1 base; junction bases outside the gene matches: 6. This CDR3 spans 16 amino acids. Looked up from germline, CDR1 is SGHRS and CDR2 is YFSETQ. Here the CDR3 reads CASSSGDRGVQETQYF. The CDR3, as DNA: TGCGCCAGCAGCTCGGGGGACAGGGGAGTCCAAGAGACCCAGTACTTC.

Only a few counts were recorded for this clone. The rearrangement links TRBV19 to TRBJ1-1; D ambiguous. CDR1 and CDR2 from the germline V gene are LNHDA and SQIVND (reference sequence). The V end lost 3 bases, the J end lost 0 bases, and 8 bases lay between the germline ends. The CDR3 is made up of 14 amino acids. In nucleotides, the CDR3 is TGTGCCAGTAGTATGAGAGGTTTGAACACTGAAGCTTTCTTT. It codes for CASSMRGLNTEAFF.

The rearrangement joins TRBV7-8 to TRBJ2-5; D is ambiguous. The V and J ends lost 1 base and 4 bases respectively, with 13 bases between them. The germline V gene has CDR1 SGHVS and CDR2 FQNEAQ. The CDR3 runs to 15 residues. DNA of the CDR3: TGTGCCAGCAGCTTAGTCGGGCAATCAGGAGAGACCCAGTACTTC. This codes for CASSLVGQSGETQYF.

This sequence joins TRBV6-6 and TRBJ1-1; the D gene is possibly TRBD1 (5 bases). Germline assignment: CDR1 MNHNY and CDR2 SVGAGI (reference sequence). V dropped 5 bases and J dropped 5 bases, with 12 bases sitting between them. This CDR3 is 13 amino acids long. CDR3 sequence (DNA): TGTGCCAGCAGTCCCCAGGGAGAAACTGAAGCTTTCTTT. Translating gives CASSPQGETEAFF.

The chain combines TRBV30 with TRBJ2-3; 8 bases map to TRBD1. Unmatched junction bases numbered 8, after V lost 1 base and J lost 2 bases. CDR3 length: 16 amino acids. Germline V gives CDR1 GTSNPN, CDR2 SVGIG (reference sequence). Here the CDR3 reads CAWSAGTGTSTDTQYF. The CDR3 nucleotides are TGTGCCTGGAGTGCCGGGACAGGAACATCCACAGATACGCAGTATTTT.

V is TRBV27 and J is TRBJ2-4; D may be TRBD2 (6 bases). CDR1 and CDR2 from the germline V gene are MNHEY and SMNVEV (reference sequence). V lost 5 bases to trimming and J lost 7 bases, with 21 bases between them. CDR3 length: 16 amino acids. The CDR3 sequence is CASSPASGGWGNIQYF. DNA for the CDR3: TGTGCCAGCAGTCCCGCCAGTGGGGGGTGGGGGAACATTCAGTACTTC.

This rearrangement joins TRBV9 to TRBJ2-3; unclear D gene. This CDR3 has 14 residues. CDR1 and CDR2 (germline): SGDLS, YYNGEE. V was shortened by 0 bases and J by 6 bases, with 11 bases between the two germline ends. CDR3 DNA: TGTGCCAGCAGCGTAGATCGAGGCCAGGATACGCAGTATTTT. Its protein product is CASSVDRGQDTQYF.

The gene calls are TRBV19 and TRBJ2-3; TRBD2 matches at 10 bases. V lost 3 bases, J lost 1 base, and 1 base stayed unmatched. Germline V gives CDR1 LNHDA, CDR2 SQIVND (reference sequence). This CDR3 spans 15 amino acids. The CDR3 DNA reads TGTGCCAGTAGTATCGGACTAGCGGGCACAGATACGCAGTATTTT. Its translation: CASSIGLAGTDTQYF.

This chain uses TRBV11-3 with TRBJ2-1; TRBD1 agrees at 7 bases. The CDR3 is 16 amino acids. Trimming removed 3 bases from V and 5 bases from J; junction bases left unmatched: 10. Germline values: CDR1 SGHNT, CDR2 YENEEA. The CDR3 DNA follows: TGTGCCAGCAGCTTCGATGACAGGGTCCCCCACAATGAGCAGTTCTTC. Its protein product is CASSFDDRVPHNEQFF.

This clone appeared once. The CDR3 spells CASSLLGGAGEQYF. CDR3 DNA sequence: TGTGCCAGCAGCCTCCTTGGCGGGGCTGGGGAGCAGTACTTC. This chain links TRBV14 with TRBJ2-7; possible D gene TRBD2, 6 bases. Trimming left V 4 bases short and J 7 bases short, with 17 bases between. Germline assignment: CDR1 SGHDN and CDR2 FVKESK. The CDR3 runs 14 residues.

The chain employs TRBV21-1 and TRBJ1-4. TRBV21-1 counts as a pseudogene. The CDR3 extends over 15 amino acids. The CDR3 nucleotides read TGTGCCAGCAGCAAAGGATGGGGGACTAATGAAAAACTGTTTTTT. Translated: CASSKGWGTNEKLFF.

The rearrangement uses TRBV28 and TRBJ1-2, with D uncertain. Trimming cost V 0 bases and J 8 bases, with 4 bases left between them. This CDR3 has 11 residues. Germline-derived CDR1 and CDR2 are MDHEN and SYDVKM. The CDR3 reads CASSLWDGYTF. In nucleotides, the CDR3 is TGTGCCAGCAGTTTATGGGACGGCTACACCTTC.

This clone was detected once. The chain employs TRBV5-1 and TRBJ1-5, with no clear D. V dropped 2 bases and J dropped 0 bases, with 24 bases sitting between them. CDR3 length: 20 amino acids. Germline CDR1 reads SGHRS; CDR2 reads YFSETQ. Here the CDR3 reads CASSFPSPEGKKDSNQPQHF. The CDR3 nucleotides are TGCGCCAGCAGCTTCCCCTCTCCGGAAGGAAAAAAGGATAGCAATCAGCCCCAGCATTTT.

V usage is TRBV15 and J usage is TRBJ1-2; D is uncertain. V was cut by 0 bases and J by 7 bases, with 12 bases left in between. Germline lookup yields CDR1 LNHNV and CDR2 YYDKDF (reference sequence). This CDR3 comprises 14 residues. CDR3 amino acids: CATSREQTKSGYTF. CDR3 nucleotide sequence: TGTGCCACCAGCAGAGAACAGACGAAATCTGGCTACACCTTC.

V and J are TRBV15 and TRBJ1-4; TRBD1 aligns across 7 bases. The germline gives CDR1 LNHNV, CDR2 YYDKDF (reference sequence). V lost 6 bases and J lost 3; bases outside the gene matches: 7. The CDR3 totals 15 residues. CDR3 nucleotide sequence: TGTGCCACCAGGGAGAGGGGGCTCTCTAATGAAAAACTGTTTTTT. This encodes CATRERGLSNEKLFF.

V gene TRBV7-3 combines with J gene TRBJ2-5, with 7 bases aligning to TRBD1. Per the germline V gene, CDR1 is SGHTA and CDR2 is FQGTGA. Unmatched junction bases numbered 10, after V lost 5 bases and J lost 10 bases. CDR3 length: 13 residues. The CDR3 is CASSPNRQGDQYF. The CDR3 bases are TGTGCCAGCAGCCCCAACCGACAGGGTGACCAGTACTTC.

The V gene is TRBV6-5, the J gene TRBJ1-2; D possibly corresponds to TRBD1 (5 bases). In germline, CDR1 is MNHEY, CDR2 SVGAGI. Deletions cut 4 bases from V and 5 bases from J, with 14 bases between. CDR3 size: 14 residues. The DNA of the CDR3 is TGTGCCAGCAGTTCACCAGACACAGGTTATGGCTACACCTTC. It yields the protein CASSSPDTGYGYTF.

This rearrangement joins TRBV30 to TRBJ1-2; D gene ambiguous. The germline gives CDR1 GTSNPN, CDR2 SVGIG (reference sequence). This CDR3 comprises 13 residues. Trimming stripped 0 bases from V and 7 bases from J, with 12 bases between. CDR3 amino acids: CAWSVLEGSGYTF. DNA of the CDR3: TGTGCCTGGAGTGTATTAGAGGGCAGTGGCTACACCTTC.